The 9 T cell receptor beta chains given below trace back to one sample, sequenced in a study of CXCR3-negative and CXCR3-positive naive CD8 T cells. Study-level findings and limits: Researchers report that CXCR3-positive naive cells carry more hydrophobic TRB CDR3s than CXCR3-negative naive cells.

The antigens for these receptors are not known. Preparation of TRB cDNA libraries relied on 5' RACE carrying UMI labels. From the 5' RACE reads, TCRdb lists one entry per CDR3 protein and no DNA. In all, the sample yields 84,000 or so distinct CDR3 sequences. What was sequenced was naive CXCR3+ CD8+ T cells from blood. The subset is: CD45RO-CCR7+CD27+CD95- naive CD8+ T cells expressing CXCR3 (TNR3+). The receptors here all came from a human donor in good health. Some clones in this sample may be carry-over from other donors' samples.

The CDR3 loop is CASRVTGGDEQYF. The chain employs TRBV28 and TRBJ2-7; TCRdb calls TRBD1, which cannot be checked without DNA. CDR1 is MDHEN and CDR2 is SYDVKM in the germline V gene. The CDR3 covers 13 residues.

This chain uses TRBV27 with TRBJ1-1; the TRBD1 assignment by TCRdb is unverifiable without DNA. This CDR3 has 16 amino acids. Germline-derived CDR1 and CDR2 are MNHEY and SMNVEV (reference sequence). The CDR3 loop is CASSRLQGARGTEAFF.

The chain carries TRBV7-8 and TRBJ2-7. The CDR3 spans 13 residues. CDR1 and CDR2 from the germline V gene are SGHVS and FQNEAQ. This CDR3 reads CASSLEAAYEQYF. Based on the CDR3 plus reference TRBV7-8 and TRBJ2-7, the full variable domain is GAGVSQSPRYKVAKRGQDVALRCDPISGHVSLFWYQQALGQGPEFLTYFQNEAQLDKSGLPSDRFFAERPEGSVSTLKIQRTQQEDSAVYLCASSLEAAYEQYFGPGTRLTVT.

This chain connects TRBV28 to TRBJ1-5; the TCRdb call, TRBD1, lacks DNA for checking. The CDR3 consists of 14 residues. From germline, CDR1 is MDHEN and CDR2 SYDVKM. CDR3 sequence reads: CASSPGTGPQPQYF.

The gene calls are TRBV28 and TRBJ2-7; TCRdb reports TRBD1, a call that lacks DNA to check it against. Germline V CDR1 and CDR2: MDHEN, SYDVKM. This CDR3 comprises 15 residues. CDR3 amino acids: CASSIVGQQAYEQYF.

J is TRBJ2-1 and V is TRBV25-1. There are 18 residues in the CDR3. Germline CDR1 is MGHDK and CDR2 is SYGVNS. CDR3 region: CASSEYFGRELSYNEQFF.

This chain links TRBV5-1 with TRBJ2-7; absent DNA, TCRdb's TRBD1 call cannot be checked. This CDR3 is built from 15 residues. Germline CDR1 reads SGHRS; CDR2 reads YFSETQ. The CDR3 spells CASSLAGGHNTEQYF.

V gene TRBV7-6 combines with J gene TRBJ1-3; TCRdb selects TRBD1, and the lack of DNA leaves this call unchecked. Germline CDR1 is SGHVS and CDR2 is FNYEAQ. The CDR3 is made up of 12 amino acids. The CDR3 is CASRGQGNTIYF.

The CDR3 loop is CSVAHTRQGPDYGYTF. The chain joins TRBV29-1 to TRBJ1-2; TCRdb outputs TRBD1, but without DNA this stays unchecked. From germline, CDR1 is SQVTM and CDR2 ANQGSEA. This CDR3 comprises 16 residues.